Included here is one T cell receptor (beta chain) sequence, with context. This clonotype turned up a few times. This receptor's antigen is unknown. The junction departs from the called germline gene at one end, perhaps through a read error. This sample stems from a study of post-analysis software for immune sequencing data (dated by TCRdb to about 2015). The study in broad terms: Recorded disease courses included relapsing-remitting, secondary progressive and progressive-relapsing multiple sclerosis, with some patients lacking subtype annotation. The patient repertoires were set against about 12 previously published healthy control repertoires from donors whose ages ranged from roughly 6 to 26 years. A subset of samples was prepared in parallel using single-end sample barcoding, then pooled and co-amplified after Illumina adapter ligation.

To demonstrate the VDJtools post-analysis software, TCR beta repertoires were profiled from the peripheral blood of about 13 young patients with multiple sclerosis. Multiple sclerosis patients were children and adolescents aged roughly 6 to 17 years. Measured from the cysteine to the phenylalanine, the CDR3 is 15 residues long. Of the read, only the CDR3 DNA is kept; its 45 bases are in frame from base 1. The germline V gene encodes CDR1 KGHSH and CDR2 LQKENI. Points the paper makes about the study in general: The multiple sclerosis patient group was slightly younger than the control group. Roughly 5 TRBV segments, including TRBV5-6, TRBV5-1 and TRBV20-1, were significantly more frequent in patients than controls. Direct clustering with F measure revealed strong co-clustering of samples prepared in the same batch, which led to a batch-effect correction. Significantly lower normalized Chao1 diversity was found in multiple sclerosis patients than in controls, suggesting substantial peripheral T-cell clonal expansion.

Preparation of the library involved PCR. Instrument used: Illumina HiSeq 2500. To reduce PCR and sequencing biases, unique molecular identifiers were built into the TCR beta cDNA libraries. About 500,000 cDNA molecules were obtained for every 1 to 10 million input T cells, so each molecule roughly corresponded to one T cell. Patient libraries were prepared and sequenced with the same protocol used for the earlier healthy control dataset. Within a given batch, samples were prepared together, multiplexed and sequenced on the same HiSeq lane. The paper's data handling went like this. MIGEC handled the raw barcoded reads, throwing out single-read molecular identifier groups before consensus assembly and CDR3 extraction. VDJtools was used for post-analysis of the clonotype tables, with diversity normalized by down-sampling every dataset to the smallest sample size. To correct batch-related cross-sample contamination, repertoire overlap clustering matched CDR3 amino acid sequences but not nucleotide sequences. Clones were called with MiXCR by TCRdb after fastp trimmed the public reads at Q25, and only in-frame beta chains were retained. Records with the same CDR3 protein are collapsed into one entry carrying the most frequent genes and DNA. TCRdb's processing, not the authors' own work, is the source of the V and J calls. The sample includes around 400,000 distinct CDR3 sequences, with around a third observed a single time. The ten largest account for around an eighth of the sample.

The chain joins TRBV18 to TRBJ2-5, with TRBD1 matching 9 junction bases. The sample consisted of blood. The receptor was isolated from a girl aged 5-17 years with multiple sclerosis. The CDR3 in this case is CASSTPQDRGEEQYF. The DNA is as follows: TGTGCCAGCTCAACACCGCAGGACAGGGGTGAGGAGCAGTACTTC.